What follows are 13 T cell receptor beta chains derived from one specimen sequenced in a study of shared clonotypes between healthy human individuals. CD45RO-negative, CCR7-selected cells formed the naive CD8 fraction, which excluded terminally differentiated effector memory CD45RA+ cells. The repertoire was sequenced with immunoSEQ multiplex PCR; TCRdb's copy has only in-frame clones and lacks some. The sample includes roughly 2,000,000 clones, 93% of them seen just once. The sequenced sample consisted of naive CD8+ T cells from PBMCs. Receptors were obtained from a man aged 18 to 30 in good health. Some clones in this sample may be carry-over from other donors' samples.

The chain couples TRBV9 to TRBJ2-7; 7 positions match TRBD2. Trimming cost V 0 bases and J 0 bases; bases outside gene matches: 9. From germline, CDR1 is SGDLS and CDR2 YYNGEE. The CDR3 runs 17 residues. The CDR3 region has the DNA TGTGCCAGCAGCGTAGACCATAGCGGGCGCTTCTCCTACGAGCAGTACTTC. This encodes CASSVDHSGRFSYEQYF.

The chain combines TRBV19 with TRBJ1-1; 7 nucleotides agree with TRBD1. J lost 0 bases, V lost 5 bases, and 12 bases had no gene match. The CDR3 covers 17 residues. The germline gives CDR1 LNHDA, CDR2 SQIVND (reference sequence). The CDR3 region is CASSLPRQGQMNTEAFF. DNA for the CDR3: TGTGCCAGTAGTCTCCCCCGACAGGGCCAAATGAACACTGAAGCTTTCTTT.

Concerning this clone itself: At the DNA level, this CDR3 is encoded by other sequences in the same sample as well. V usage is TRBV5-1 and J usage is TRBJ2-7, with D unclear. The V end lost 4 bases, the J end lost 1 base, and 3 bases lay between the germline ends. Germline assignment: CDR1 SGHRS and CDR2 YFSETQ. The CDR3 spans 11 residues. DNA of the CDR3: TGCGCCAGCAGCGAATCCTACGAGCAGTACTTC. This codes for CASSESYEQYF. The full variable domain, in which reference TRBV5-1 and TRBJ2-7 provide the parts outside the CDR3, is KAGVTQTPRYLIKTRGQQVTLSCSPISGHRSVSWYQQTPGQGLQFLFEYFSETQRNKGNFPGRFSGRQFSNSRSEMNVSTLELGDSALYLCASSESYEQYFGPGTRLTVT.

The genes are TRBV6-5 and TRBJ1-2; D is perhaps TRBD1 (6 bases). Germline V gene lookup returns CDR1 MNHEY and CDR2 SVGAGI. V was trimmed by 0 bases and J by 6 bases, leaving 11 bases between them. There are 14 residues in the CDR3. The CDR3 here is CASSYSKGGNGYTF. CDR3 DNA sequence: TGTGCCAGCAGTTACTCGAAGGGGGGCAATGGCTACACCTTC.

This clone turned up a few times. The gene calls are TRBV9 and TRBJ1-1, with D unresolved. With 1 base removed from V and 1 base from J, the gap between germline ends came to 5 bases. The CDR3 runs 13 residues. The germline V gene encodes CDR1 SGDLS and CDR2 YYNGEE. In DNA form, the CDR3 reads TGTGCCAGCAGCGTACCGCCGAACACTGAAGCTTTCTTT. This sequence encodes CASSVPPNTEAFF. Filled out from reference TRBV9 and TRBJ1-1, the complete variable domain reads DSGVTQTPKHLITATGQRVTLRCSPRSGDLSVYWYQQSLDQGLQFLIQYYNGEERAKGNILERFSAQQFPDLHSELNLSSLELGDSALYFCASSVPPNTEAFFGQGTRLTVV.

V usage is TRBV30 and J usage is TRBJ1-4; 7 positions agree with TRBD1. V was clipped by 4 bases and J by 1 base; unmatched bases: 6. Germline V gives CDR1 GTSNPN, CDR2 SVGIG (reference sequence). This CDR3 contains 15 residues. The DNA for the CDR3 is TGTGCCTGGACCCCCCGGGACAGAACTAATGAAAAACTGTTTTTT. Translation: CAWTPRDRTNEKLFF.

This sequence joins TRBV27 and TRBJ1-2; the match to TRBD1 covers 11 bases. The CDR3 is 17 residues long. The ends lost 3 bases at V and 3 bases at J; junction bases unmatched: 9. Germline loops: CDR1 MNHEY, CDR2 SMNVEV (reference sequence). In DNA, the CDR3 is TGTGCCAGCAGTTTGGTTAGGGACAGGGGGGCGGACTATGGCTACACCTTC. It translates to CASSLVRDRGADYGYTF.

V gene TRBV7-8 combines with J gene TRBJ2-1; D is perhaps TRBD2 (7 bases). Germline V gives CDR1 SGHVS, CDR2 FQNEAQ. This CDR3 is built from 18 residues. Trimming shortened V by 0 bases and J by 3 bases, and 18 bases separated the two germline ends. Written as DNA, the CDR3 is TGTGCCAGCAGCTTAGCGCATGGGGGGGCACCTAACTACAATGAGCAGTTCTTC. Encoded protein: CASSLAHGGAPNYNEQFF.

The CDR3 protein is CASSLDPIYEQYF. The CDR3 coding sequence is TGTGCCAGCAGCTTAGACCCAATTTACGAGCAGTACTTC. V gene TRBV7-9 combines with J gene TRBJ2-7; D is ambiguous. This CDR3 region has 13 residues. From germline, CDR1 is SEHNR and CDR2 FQNEAQ (reference sequence). Trimming took off 1 base at V and 4 bases at J, with 8 bases between the two ends. Full variable domain (outside the CDR3, taken from reference TRBV7-9 and TRBJ2-7): DTGVSQNPRHKITKRGQNVTFRCDPISEHNRLYWYRQTLGQGPEFLTYFQNEAQLEKSRLLSDRFSAERPKGSFSTLEIQRTEQGDSAMYLCASSLDPIYEQYFGPGTRLTVT.

To note about this clone: The junction shows a germline mismatch at one end, possibly a read error. The chain couples TRBV4-3 to TRBJ1-2; D is perhaps TRBD1 (5 bases). CDR1 and CDR2 from the germline V gene are LGHNA and YSLEER. There are 15 residues in the CDR3. CDR3 DNA sequence: TGCGCCAGCAGCCAGGTCAGGGTGAAGGTCTATGGCCACACCTTC. It specifies CASSQVRVKVYGHTF.

A remark on this clone: The same CDR3 arises from other DNA sequences in this sample as well. This chain joins TRBV2 and TRBJ1-5; no reliable D call. This CDR3 is 15 amino acids long. Germline CDR1 is SNHLY and CDR2 is FYNNEI. V lost 3 bases to trimming and J lost 1 base, with 10 bases between them. The CDR3 DNA is TGTGCCAGCAGTGAGTTTGGGGTGAGCAATCAGCCCCAGCATTTT. Translating gives CASSEFGVSNQPQHF.

The chain couples TRBV25-1 to TRBJ2-1; tentatively, D is TRBD1 or TRBD2 (5 bases each). The CDR3 loop spans 12 amino acids. The V and J ends lost 7 bases and 4 bases respectively, with 8 bases between them. CDR1 is MGHDK and CDR2 is SYGVNS in the germline V gene. DNA for the CDR3: TGTGCCAGCACGGGACCGTACAATGAGCAGTTCTTC. This sequence encodes CASTGPYNEQFF.

A word on this clone: Other nucleotide sequences from this sample produce the same CDR3. The chain employs TRBV27 and TRBJ2-2; D is ambiguous. The germline gives CDR1 MNHEY, CDR2 SMNVEV (reference sequence). Trimming stripped 6 bases from V and 7 bases from J, with 9 bases between. CDR3 length: 12 residues. This CDR3 is CASSLPVGELFF. The CDR3 DNA sequence: TGTGCCAGCAGCCTCCCCGTCGGGGAGCTGTTTTTT.